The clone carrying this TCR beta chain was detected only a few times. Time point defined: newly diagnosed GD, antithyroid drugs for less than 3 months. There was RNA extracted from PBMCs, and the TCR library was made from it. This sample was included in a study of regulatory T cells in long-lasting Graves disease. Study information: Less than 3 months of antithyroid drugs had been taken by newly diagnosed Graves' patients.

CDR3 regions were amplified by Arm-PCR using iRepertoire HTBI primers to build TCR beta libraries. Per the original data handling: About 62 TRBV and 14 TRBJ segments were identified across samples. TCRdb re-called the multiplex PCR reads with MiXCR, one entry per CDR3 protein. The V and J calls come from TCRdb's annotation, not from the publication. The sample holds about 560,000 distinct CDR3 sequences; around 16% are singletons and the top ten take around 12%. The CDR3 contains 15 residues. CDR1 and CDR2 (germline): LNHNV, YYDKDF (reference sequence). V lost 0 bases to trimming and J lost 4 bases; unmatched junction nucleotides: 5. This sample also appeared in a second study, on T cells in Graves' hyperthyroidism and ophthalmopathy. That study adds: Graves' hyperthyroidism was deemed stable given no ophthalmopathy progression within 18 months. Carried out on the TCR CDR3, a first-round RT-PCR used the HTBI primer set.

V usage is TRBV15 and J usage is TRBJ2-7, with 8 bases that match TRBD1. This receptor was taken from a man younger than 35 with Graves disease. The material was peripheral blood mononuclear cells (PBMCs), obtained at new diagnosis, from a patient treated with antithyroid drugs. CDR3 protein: CATSRDLDRGYEQYF. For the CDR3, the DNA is TGTGCCACCAGCAGAGATCTAGACAGGGGTTACGAGCAGTACTTC.